This record looks at one T cell receptor (beta chain) sequence and its context. The antigen remains unidentified. TCRdb fed the 5' RACE reads into MiXCR, producing one record per CDR3 protein. The sample consists of 690,000 or so distinct CDR3 sequences, more than 6.5% of them appearing once. These data originate in a study of identical twins. Overall study results and limits: Abundant beta clonotypes from cord blood had fewer insertions, unlike memory repertoires, which showed none.

The CDR3 has 15 residues. With 6 bases removed from V and 1 base from J, the gap between germline ends came to 16 bases. Germline values: CDR1 DFQATT, CDR2 SNEGSKA (reference sequence). The same specimen was also included in a second study, on yellow fever vaccine responses in identical twins. From that study: Vaccine-induced T cell responses in twins were reportedly observed to appear partly convergent, partly personalized.

The chain recombines TRBV20-1 with TRBJ2-4, with D uncertain. Sequencing was performed on PBMCs. The clonotype comes from a woman under 30 in good health. DNA of the CDR3: TGCAGTGCCATGACTCACTTCGGGGCCAAAAACATTCAGTACTTC. The encoded protein is CSAMTHFGAKNIQYF.